This T cell receptor (beta chain) was captured in a study of T cell repertoires in cytomegalovirus infection. TCRdb recomputed calls from the reads with MiXCR, one row per CDR3 protein. Counted here are 650,000 to 850,000 distinct CDR3 sequences, under 35% occurring once; the ten biggest clones make up less than 15%. CDR1 and CDR2 from the germline V gene are LGHNA and YSLEER. CDR3 length equals 18 residues. V lost 4 bases to trimming and J lost 0 bases; unmatched junction nucleotides: 11. With respect to this clonotype: Its target is unknown.

This sample comprised cultured CD8+ T cells from PBMCs, obtained from culture after CMV antigen stimulation. The chain couples TRBV4-3 to TRBJ2-2; the match to TRBD1 covers 7 bases. This receptor was identified in a human donor in good health (CMV status not recorded). Some clones in this sample may be carry-over from other donors' samples. CDR3 sequence reads: CASSPSARDRTNTGELFF. The CDR3 DNA is TGCGCCAGCAGCCCCAGTGCCCGGGACAGAACGAACACCGGGGAGCTGTTTTTT.